This passage covers 18 T cell receptor beta chains from one sample sequenced in a study of neurological immune-mediated disorders. One entry per CDR3 protein results from TCRdb running MiXCR on the 5' RACE reads. The sample contains 54,000 or so distinct CDR3 sequences, under 4.5% of which appear only once. The sample was PBMCs. The receptors here all came from a woman aged 30 to 39 with multiple sclerosis.

This clonotype appeared a few times. J is TRBJ2-6 and V is TRBV18; D call uncertain. Germline loops: CDR1 KGHSH, CDR2 LQKENI. V shed 0 bases and J shed 2 bases, with 8 bases lying between them. CDR3 length: 16 amino acids. DNA of the CDR3: TGTGCCAGCTCACCACCAGGTCCCACTGGGGCCAACGTCCTGACTTTC. Translated, it gives CASSPPGPTGANVLTF.

This clonotype was counted at least ten times. This sequence joins TRBV24-1 and TRBJ2-2, with 14 bases lining up with TRBD2. Germline assignment: CDR1 KGHDR and CDR2 SFDVKD. This CDR3 contains 20 residues. Losses at the gene ends were 4 bases for V and 4 bases for J; bases not matched to a gene: 13. This CDR3 is CATSDYTGTSGSFLTGELFF. The CDR3 DNA reads TGTGCCACCAGTGACTATACCGGGACTAGCGGGAGTTTTCTCACCGGGGAGCTGTTTTTT.

This clonotype came up many times. The rearrangement uses TRBV4-1 and TRBJ2-7; TRBD2 might be the D (6 bases). Germline CDR1 reads MGHRA; CDR2 reads YSYEKL. The CDR3 extends over 12 amino acids. V was cut by 10 bases and J by 2 bases, with 12 bases left in between. The CDR3 protein is CANRRGAYEQYF. For the CDR3, the DNA is TGCGCCAACCGACGCGGGGCCTACGAGCAGTACTTC.

In the case of this clonotype: Relative to the germline gene, one junction end is altered; a read error may explain this. The rearrangement uses TRBV5-1 and TRBJ2-7; D call uncertain. Per the germline V gene, CDR1 is SGHRS and CDR2 is YFSETQ. The CDR3 totals 12 residues. The CDR3: CAIIGNNYEQNF. Here the CDR3 DNA reads TGCGCCATCATTGGGAACAACTACGAGCAGAACTTC.

This clonotype was detected many times. The V and J genes are TRBV15 and TRBJ2-5, with TRBD1 as a possible D gene (6 bases). The CDR3 runs 14 residues. Germline lookup yields CDR1 LNHNV and CDR2 YYDKDF (reference sequence). The V end was cut by 7 bases, the J end by 6 bases, with 18 bases between. The CDR3 reads CATTHPGQTKTQYF. In DNA form, the CDR3 reads TGTGCCACCACCCACCCAGGACAGACCAAGACCCAGTACTTC.

This clonotype has a count of ten or more. V and J are TRBV3-1 and TRBJ1-4; TRBD1 is a possible D gene (5 bases). V gave up 4 bases and J gave up 6 bases, with 24 bases separating them. The CDR3 has 18 amino acids. CDR1 is LGHDT, CDR2 YNNKEL, per germline (reference sequence). CDR3 loop: CASSLGRDRGNKYEKLFF. CDR3 DNA: TGTGCCAGCAGCCTTGGTCGGGACCGGGGGAATAAATATGAAAAACTGTTTTTT.

This clonotype was detected many times. The genes are TRBV29-1 and TRBJ1-1; D unclear. CDR1 and CDR2 (germline): SQVTM, ANQGSEA. V was pared by 1 base and J by 4 bases, with 16 bases between. This CDR3 has 15 residues. The CDR3 loop reads CSVEGSLEDSTEAFF. The DNA of the CDR3 is TGCAGCGTTGAAGGGAGCTTAGAAGATAGCACTGAAGCTTTCTTT. Filled out from reference TRBV29-1 and TRBJ1-1, the complete variable domain reads SAVISQKPSRDICQRGTSLTIQCQVDSQVTMMFWYRQQPGQSLTLIATANQGSEATYESGFVIDKFPISRPNLTFSTLTVSNMSPEDSSIYLCSVEGSLEDSTEAFFGQGTRLTVV.

Note on this clonotype: This sequence may be a read error, since a much larger clone differs from it by one base. The V gene is TRBV6-6, the J gene TRBJ1-1; no reliable D call. The length of the CDR3 is 14 residues. In germline, CDR1 is MNHNY, CDR2 SVGAGI (reference sequence). Trimming left V 0 bases short and J 1 base short, with 6 bases between. CDR3 coding DNA: TGTGCCAGCAGTTACTCAAGAGGGAACACTGAAGCTTTCTTT. It yields the protein CASSYSRGNTEAFF.

The sample holds many counts of this clonotype. The chain couples TRBV12-3 or TRBV12-4 to TRBJ2-3, with 8 bases identical to TRBD1. V gave up 5 bases and J gave up 2 bases; unmatched junction bases: 6. The CDR3 runs 15 residues. This chain's CDR3 is CASSQTGAYTDTQYF. The CDR3 nucleotides are TGTGCCAGCAGTCAGACAGGGGCATACACAGATACGCAGTATTTT.

This clonotype has ten or more counts. The chain uses TRBV12-3 or TRBV12-4 and TRBJ2-5; no reliable D call. The CDR3 covers 14 residues. V lost 1 base and J 5 bases, leaving 11 bases between the germline ends. The CDR3 DNA reads as TGTGCCAGCAGTTTAGGGGCTACGATCGAGACCCAGTACTTC. The encoded protein is CASSLGATIETQYF.

In its sample, this clonotype was seen many times. J is TRBJ2-2 and V is TRBV20-1, with 8 nucleotides matching TRBD1. Germline CDR1 is DFQATT and CDR2 is SNEGSKA (reference sequence). CDR3 length: 15 residues. V gave up 5 bases and J gave up 4 bases; unmatched junction bases: 9. In DNA, the CDR3 is TGCAGTGCTCCTCGGCAGGGGGCAGGCACCGGGGAGCTGTTTTTT. Its protein is CSAPRQGAGTGELFF.

In this sample, this clonotype turned up many times. The CDR3 nucleotides are TGTGCCAGCAGTCCGTCGGGACAGCACTATGGCTACACCTTC. Translation gives CASSPSGQHYGYTF. J is TRBJ1-2 and V is TRBV12-3 or TRBV12-4; TRBD1 aligns across 7 bases. The CDR3 is 14 residues long. V lost 5 bases, J lost 3 bases, and 6 bases stayed unmatched.

The CDR3 region has the DNA TGTGCCAGCAGTTATATCGATGAGCAGTTCTTC. Residues: CASSYIDEQFF. V usage is TRBV6-5 and J usage is TRBJ2-1; D remains unclear. The CDR3 is 11 amino acids. Trimming removed 3 bases from V and 8 bases from J, with 5 bases in between. Per germline, CDR1 MNHEY and CDR2 SVGAGI.

This clonotype was seen only a few times. This chain uses TRBV5-1 with TRBJ2-7; 11 bases are shared with TRBD2. V was pared by 3 bases and J by 2 bases, with 10 bases of the junction left unmatched. The CDR3 is made up of 17 amino acids. In germline, CDR1 is SGHRS, CDR2 YFSETQ. The DNA for the CDR3 is TGCGCCAGCAGCTGGGACTCTATAGCGGGGGGGCCCTACGAGCAGTACTTC. Protein sequence: CASSWDSIAGGPYEQYF.

In its sample, this clonotype was seen a few times. It may be a read error: a sequence one base away is much more abundant. The genes are TRBV12-3 or TRBV12-4 and TRBJ2-3; D possibly uses TRBD1 or TRBD2 (6 bases each). The CDR3 spans 13 residues. The CDR3 region has the DNA TGTGCCAGCACGGGTTGGGGGGCAGATGCGCAGTATTTT. It yields the protein CASTGWGADAQYF.

This clonotype was seen many times. This chain links TRBV20-1 with TRBJ2-7; possible D gene TRBD1, 5 bases. This CDR3 comprises 16 residues. V lost 6 bases, J lost 4 bases, and 25 bases lay in between. Germline lookup yields CDR1 DFQATT and CDR2 SNEGSKA (reference sequence). CDR3 sequence reads: CSAGTQTRAGYYEQYF. The CDR3 DNA follows: TGCAGTGCCGGAACCCAGACTCGTGCAGGGTATTACGAGCAGTACTTC.

There are many counts of this clonotype. This chain links TRBV12-3 or TRBV12-4 with TRBJ2-5; 8 positions agree with TRBD2. V shed 6 bases, J shed 5 bases, and the junction held 11 bases outside the gene matches. This CDR3 contains 15 residues. The CDR3 region is CASSHYGGRTETQYF. The CDR3, as DNA: TGTGCCAGCAGCCACTACGGCGGGAGGACGGAGACCCAGTACTTC.

This clonotype is classed as medium-sized. The J gene is TRBJ2-1, the V gene TRBV6-5; D is unresolved. The CDR3 has 15 amino acids. Germline V lookup: CDR1 MNHEY, CDR2 SVGAGI. V shed 0 bases and J shed 7 bases, with 13 bases lying between them. The CDR3 loop reads CASSYSEETGNEQFF. The CDR3, as DNA: TGTGCCAGCAGTTACTCTGAGGAAACTGGGAATGAGCAGTTCTTC.